This T cell receptor (beta chain) was documented in a study of shared clonotypes between healthy human individuals. The wider study: Contributing individuals were two females and three males aged 18 to 49.

As concerns this clone: Its target is unknown.

The V end was cut by 3 bases, the J end by 1 base, with 4 bases between. This CDR3 contains 13 residues. Germline V CDR1 and CDR2: SGHAT, FQNNGV. Splitting the CD4+ cells yielded a CD45RA+ naive subset and a CD45RA-negative memory subset. The authors distributed each subset's genomic DNA evenly over several immunoSEQ plates. The data were produced by immunoSEQ multiplex PCR, yet TCRdb's version contains in-frame clones alone and is incomplete. This table holds roughly 2.4 million clones, approximately 95% found once. Whole-study findings and limits: What naive subsets generally showed was a larger estimated richness than memory subsets showed.

Sequenced material: naive CD4+ T cells sorted from blood. Subset reported: CD45RA+ positively selected. The clonotype originates from a man between 18 and 35 years old in good health. The chain carries TRBV11-2 and TRBJ2-4; unclear D gene. CDR3 amino acids: CASSFEAKNIQYF. CDR3 nucleotides: TGTGCCAGCAGCTTCGAGGCCAAAAACATTCAGTACTTC.